This T cell receptor beta chain was documented in a study of T cell responses to AZD1222 COVID-19 vaccine. Study-wide results and limits: Clonal diversity was possibly underestimated, and white British individuals and females predominated among donors.

On this clone itself: Its antigen is still unknown.

Pooled in the analysis were second doses at about 4 or about 12 weeks. This CDR3 region has 15 residues. In germline, CDR1 is SNHLY, CDR2 FYNNEI. With V trimmed by 4 bases and J by 3 bases, 8 bases remained unmatched. Data came from immunoSEQ multiplex PCR; TCRdb stores just in-frame clones and leaves some out. The sample lists about 180,000 clones, approximately 94% occurring once. The TCR was taken from an adult who received the AZD1222 COVID-19 vaccine. The chain employs TRBV2 and TRBJ2-7; TRBD1 matches 8 bases. The material sequenced was peripheral blood, taken 28 days after the second AZD1222 dose. The CDR3 bases are TGTGCCAGCAGTGGGGCGGGACAGGTGGGCTACGAGCAGTACTTC. Translated, it gives CASSGAGQVGYEQYF.